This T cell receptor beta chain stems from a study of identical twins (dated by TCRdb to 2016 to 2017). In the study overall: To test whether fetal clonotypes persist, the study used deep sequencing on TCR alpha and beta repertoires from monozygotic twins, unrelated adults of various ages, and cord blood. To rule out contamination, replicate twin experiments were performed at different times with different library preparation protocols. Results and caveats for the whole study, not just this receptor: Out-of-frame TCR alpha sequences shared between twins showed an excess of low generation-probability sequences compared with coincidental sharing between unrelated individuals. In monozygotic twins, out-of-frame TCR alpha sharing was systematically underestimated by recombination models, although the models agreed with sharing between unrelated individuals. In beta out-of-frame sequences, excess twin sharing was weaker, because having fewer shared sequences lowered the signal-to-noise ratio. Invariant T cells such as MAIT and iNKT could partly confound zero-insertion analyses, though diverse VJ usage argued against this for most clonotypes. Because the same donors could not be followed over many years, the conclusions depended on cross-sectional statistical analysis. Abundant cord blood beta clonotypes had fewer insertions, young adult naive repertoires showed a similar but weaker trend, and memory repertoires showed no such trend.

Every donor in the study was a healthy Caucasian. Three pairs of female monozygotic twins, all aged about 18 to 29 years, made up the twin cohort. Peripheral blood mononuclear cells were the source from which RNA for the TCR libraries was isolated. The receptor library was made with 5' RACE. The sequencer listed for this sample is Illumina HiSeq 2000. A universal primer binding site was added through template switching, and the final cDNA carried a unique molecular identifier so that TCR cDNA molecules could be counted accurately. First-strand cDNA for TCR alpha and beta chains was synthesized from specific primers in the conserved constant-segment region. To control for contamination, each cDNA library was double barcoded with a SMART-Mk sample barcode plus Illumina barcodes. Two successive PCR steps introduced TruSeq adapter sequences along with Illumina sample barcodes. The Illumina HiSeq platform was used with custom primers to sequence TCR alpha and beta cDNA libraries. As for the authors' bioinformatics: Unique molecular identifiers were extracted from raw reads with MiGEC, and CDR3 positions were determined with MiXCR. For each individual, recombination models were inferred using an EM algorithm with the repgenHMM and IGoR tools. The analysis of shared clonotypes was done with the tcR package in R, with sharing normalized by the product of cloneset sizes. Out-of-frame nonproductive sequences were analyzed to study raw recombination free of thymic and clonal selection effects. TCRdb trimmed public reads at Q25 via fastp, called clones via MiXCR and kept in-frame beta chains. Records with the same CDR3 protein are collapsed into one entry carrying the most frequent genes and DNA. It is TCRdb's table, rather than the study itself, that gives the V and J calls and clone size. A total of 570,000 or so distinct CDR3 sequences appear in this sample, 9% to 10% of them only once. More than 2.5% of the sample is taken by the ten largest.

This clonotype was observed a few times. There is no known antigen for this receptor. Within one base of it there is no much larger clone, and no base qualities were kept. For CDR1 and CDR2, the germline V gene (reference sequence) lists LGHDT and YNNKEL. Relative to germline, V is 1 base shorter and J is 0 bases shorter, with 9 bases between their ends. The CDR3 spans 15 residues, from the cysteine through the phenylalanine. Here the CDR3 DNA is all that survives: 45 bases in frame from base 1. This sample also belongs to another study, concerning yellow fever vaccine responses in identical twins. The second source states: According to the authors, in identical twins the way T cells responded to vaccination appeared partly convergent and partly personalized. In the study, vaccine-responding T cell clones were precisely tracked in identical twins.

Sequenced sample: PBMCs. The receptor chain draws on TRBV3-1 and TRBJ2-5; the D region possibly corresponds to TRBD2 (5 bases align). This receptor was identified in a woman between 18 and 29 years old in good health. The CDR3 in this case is CASSQVRGDQETQYF. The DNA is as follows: TGTGCCAGCAGCCAAGTTCGGGGAGACCAAGAGACCCAGTACTTC.